This T cell receptor beta chain was sequenced during a study of blood T cells in healthy people across ages. Overall study results and limits: Possibly confounding the expanded clonotype changes was the fact that donor CMV status was unknown. Researchers said unsorted PBMCs prevented a conclusive naive versus antigen-experienced comparison.

CDR1 MNHNS and CDR2 SASEGT come from the germline V gene. Trimming shortened V by 2 bases and J by 1 base, and 8 bases separated the two germline ends. This CDR3 region has 15 residues. About this clonotype: The antigen remains unidentified.

The authors ran a second PCR of roughly 6 to 12 cycles using a sample-barcoded 5' primer and a J-beta primer mix. MiXCR, run by TCRdb on the 5' RACE reads, gives a single entry per CDR3 protein. The table shows roughly 1,500,000 distinct CDR3 sequences, with roughly a third occurring only once. The material sequenced was blood. This receptor was obtained from a young woman in good health. The V and J genes are TRBV6-1 and TRBJ1-4; D call uncertain. As DNA, the CDR3 is TGTGCCAGCAGTGAATCTCACAGAACTAATGAAAAACTGTTTTTT. Translation: CASSESHRTNEKLFF.